This T cell receptor (beta chain) was profiled in a study of spatial heterogeneity in lung cancer. The study's findings and limits: Mutation counts in tumors were tracked by counts of expanded intratumoral alpha and beta TCRs.

Via MiXCR, TCRdb re-called the 5' RACE reads, giving one row per CDR3 protein. The table records approximately 3,000 distinct CDR3 sequences, more than 15% of them present only once. Germline CDR1 is SQVTM and CDR2 is ANQGSEA. J was trimmed by 1 base and V by 7 bases; bases with no gene match: 5. The CDR3 contains 13 residues. This clonotype counts as medium-sized (0.01 to 0.1%). Its antigen is as yet unknown. As for time point: sample taken at primary tumor resection. The chain joins TRBV29-1 to TRBJ2-7; 9 bases are a match to TRBD1. The receptor's source is a male donor with early-stage non-small cell lung cancer. The sequenced sample was lung tumor tissue, obtained at surgery. The DNA of the CDR3 is TGCAGCGGGAGACAGGGGGAATCCTACGAGCAGTACTTC. This encodes CSGRQGESYEQYF.